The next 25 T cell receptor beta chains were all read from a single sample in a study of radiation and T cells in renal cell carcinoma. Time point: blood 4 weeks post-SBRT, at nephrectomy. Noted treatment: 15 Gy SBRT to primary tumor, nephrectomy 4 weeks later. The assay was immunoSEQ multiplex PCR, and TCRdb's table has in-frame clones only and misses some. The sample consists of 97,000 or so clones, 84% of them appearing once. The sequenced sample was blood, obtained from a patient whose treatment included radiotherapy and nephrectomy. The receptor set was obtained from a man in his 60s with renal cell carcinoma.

CDR3: CASSNTLGTGSTEAFF. The CDR3 DNA reads TGTGCCAGTAGCAACACCCTGGGGACAGGGAGCACTGAAGCTTTCTTT. The chain is built from TRBV19 and TRBJ1-1; TRBD1 aligns across 9 bases. The CDR3 loop spans 16 amino acids. Germline V gives CDR1 LNHDA, CDR2 SQIVND (reference sequence). The J segment lost 4 bases and the V segment lost 6 bases, leaving 12 bases of the junction unmatched.

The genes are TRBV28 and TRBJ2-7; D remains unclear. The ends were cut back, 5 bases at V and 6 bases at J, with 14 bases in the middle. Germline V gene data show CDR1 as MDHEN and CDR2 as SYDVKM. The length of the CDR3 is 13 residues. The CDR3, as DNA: TGTGCCAGCAGTCCGACTCTTAAGGGCGAGCAGTACTTC. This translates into CASSPTLKGEQYF.

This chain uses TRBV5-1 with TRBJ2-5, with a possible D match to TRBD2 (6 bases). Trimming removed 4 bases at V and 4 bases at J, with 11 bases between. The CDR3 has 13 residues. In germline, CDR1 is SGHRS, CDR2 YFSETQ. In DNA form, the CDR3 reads TGCGCCAGCAGCCGCGGACTAATAGAGACCCAGTACTTC. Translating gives CASSRGLIETQYF.

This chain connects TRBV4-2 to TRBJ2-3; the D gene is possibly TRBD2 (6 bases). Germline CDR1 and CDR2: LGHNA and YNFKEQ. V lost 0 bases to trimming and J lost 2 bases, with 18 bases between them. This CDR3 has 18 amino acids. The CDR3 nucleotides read TGTGCCAGCAGCCAAGATGGGCTAGCGAGTATTTCCACAGATACGCAGTATTTT. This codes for CASSQDGLASISTDTQYF.

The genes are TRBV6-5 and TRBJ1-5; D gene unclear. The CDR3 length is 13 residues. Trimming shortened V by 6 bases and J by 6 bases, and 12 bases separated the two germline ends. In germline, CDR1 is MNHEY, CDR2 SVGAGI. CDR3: CASRVHSSQPQHF. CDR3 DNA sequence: TGTGCCAGCAGGGTGCATTCGAGTCAGCCCCAGCATTTT.

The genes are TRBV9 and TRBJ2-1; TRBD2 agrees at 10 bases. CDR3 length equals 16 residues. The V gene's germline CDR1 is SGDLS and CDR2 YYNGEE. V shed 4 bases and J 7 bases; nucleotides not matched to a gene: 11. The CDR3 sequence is CASSSISGRSWNEQFF. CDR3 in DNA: TGTGCCAGCAGCTCGATTAGCGGGAGGTCTTGGAATGAGCAGTTCTTC.

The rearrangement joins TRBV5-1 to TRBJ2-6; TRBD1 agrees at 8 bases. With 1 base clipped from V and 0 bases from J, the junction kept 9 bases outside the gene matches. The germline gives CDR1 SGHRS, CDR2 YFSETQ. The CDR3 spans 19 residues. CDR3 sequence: CASSLTGGIFRSGANVLTF. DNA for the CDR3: TGCGCCAGCAGCTTGACAGGGGGTATTTTCCGCTCTGGGGCCAACGTCCTGACTTTC.

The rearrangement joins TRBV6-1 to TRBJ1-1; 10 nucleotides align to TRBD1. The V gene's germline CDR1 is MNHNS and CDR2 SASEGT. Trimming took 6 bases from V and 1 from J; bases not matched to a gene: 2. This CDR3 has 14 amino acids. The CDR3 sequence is CASSRDRGNTEAFF. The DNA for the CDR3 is TGTGCCAGCAGCCGGGACAGGGGGAACACTGAAGCTTTCTTT.

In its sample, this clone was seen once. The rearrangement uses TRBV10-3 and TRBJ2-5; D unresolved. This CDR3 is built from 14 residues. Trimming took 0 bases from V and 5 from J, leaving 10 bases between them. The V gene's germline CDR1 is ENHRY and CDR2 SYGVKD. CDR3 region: CAISESGSRETQYF. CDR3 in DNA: TGTGCCATCAGTGAGTCGGGATCTAGGGAGACCCAGTACTTC.

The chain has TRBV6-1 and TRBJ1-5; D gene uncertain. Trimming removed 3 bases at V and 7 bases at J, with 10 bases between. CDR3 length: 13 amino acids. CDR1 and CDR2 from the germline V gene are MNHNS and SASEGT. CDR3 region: CASSEGTRQPQHF. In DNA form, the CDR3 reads TGTGCCAGCAGTGAGGGAACTAGGCAGCCCCAGCATTTT.

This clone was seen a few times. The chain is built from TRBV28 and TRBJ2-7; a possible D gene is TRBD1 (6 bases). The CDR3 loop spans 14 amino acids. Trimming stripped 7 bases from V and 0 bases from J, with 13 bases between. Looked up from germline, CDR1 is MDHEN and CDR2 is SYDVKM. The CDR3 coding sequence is TGTGCCAGCAACTGGGGGCGGCGCTCCTACGAGCAGTACTTC. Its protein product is CASNWGRRSYEQYF.

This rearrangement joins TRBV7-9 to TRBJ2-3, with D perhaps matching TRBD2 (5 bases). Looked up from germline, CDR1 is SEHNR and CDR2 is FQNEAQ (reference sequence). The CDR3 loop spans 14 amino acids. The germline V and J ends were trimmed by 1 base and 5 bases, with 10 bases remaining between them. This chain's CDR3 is CASSLVLAGDTQYF. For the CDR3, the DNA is TGTGCCAGCAGCTTAGTCCTTGCGGGAGATACGCAGTATTTT.

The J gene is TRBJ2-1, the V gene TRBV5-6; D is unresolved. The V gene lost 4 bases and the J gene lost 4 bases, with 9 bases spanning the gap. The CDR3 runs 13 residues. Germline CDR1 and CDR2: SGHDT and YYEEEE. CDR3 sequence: CASSPFGYNEQFF. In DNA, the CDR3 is TGTGCCAGCAGCCCCTTTGGGTACAATGAGCAGTTCTTC. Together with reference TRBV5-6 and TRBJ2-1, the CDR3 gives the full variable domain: DAGVTQSPTHLIKTRGQQVTLRCSPKSGHDTVSWYQQALGQGPQFIFQYYEEEERQRGNFPDRFSGHQFPNYSSELNVNALLLGDSALYLCASSPFGYNEQFFGPGTRLTVL.

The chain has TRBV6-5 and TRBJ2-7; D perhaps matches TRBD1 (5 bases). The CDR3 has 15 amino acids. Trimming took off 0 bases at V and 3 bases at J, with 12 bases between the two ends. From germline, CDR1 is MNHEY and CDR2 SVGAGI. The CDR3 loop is CASSYSIRGGYEQYF. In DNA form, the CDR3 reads TGTGCCAGCAGTTACTCGATAAGGGGCGGCTACGAGCAGTACTTC.

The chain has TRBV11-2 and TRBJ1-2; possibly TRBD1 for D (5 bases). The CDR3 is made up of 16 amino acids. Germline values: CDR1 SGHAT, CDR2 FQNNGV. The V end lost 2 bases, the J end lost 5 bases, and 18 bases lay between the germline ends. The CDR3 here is CASSLLAGKSGYGYTF. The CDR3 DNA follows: TGTGCCAGCAGCTTACTGGCAGGGAAGTCGGGATATGGCTACACCTTC.

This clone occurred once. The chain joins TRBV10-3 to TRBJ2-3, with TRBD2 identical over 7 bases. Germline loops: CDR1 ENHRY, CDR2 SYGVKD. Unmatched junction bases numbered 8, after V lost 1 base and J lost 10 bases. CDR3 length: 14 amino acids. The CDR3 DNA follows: TGTGCCATCAGTGAGTACCTGACTAGCCCCCCGCAGTATTTT. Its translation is CAISEYLTSPPQYF.

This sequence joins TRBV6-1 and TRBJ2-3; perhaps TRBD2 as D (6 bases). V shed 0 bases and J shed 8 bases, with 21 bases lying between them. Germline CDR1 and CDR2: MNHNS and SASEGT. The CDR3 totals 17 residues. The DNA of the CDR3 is TGTGCCAGCAGTGAAGCACGGGGGTCCGCGGTGTTCGGTACGCAGTATTTT. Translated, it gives CASSEARGSAVFGTQYF.

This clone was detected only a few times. The CDR3 region has the DNA TGTGCCAGCAGCTCCCCCGGGACAGGGGGCAACGGGGAGCTGTTTTTT. Translation: CASSSPGTGGNGELFF. This chain links TRBV27 with TRBJ2-2; 12 bases align to TRBD1. The V gene end was trimmed by 6 bases and the J gene end by 7 bases; junction bases not matched to a gene: 9. CDR1 and CDR2 (germline): MNHEY, SMNVEV (reference sequence). This CDR3 region has 16 residues.

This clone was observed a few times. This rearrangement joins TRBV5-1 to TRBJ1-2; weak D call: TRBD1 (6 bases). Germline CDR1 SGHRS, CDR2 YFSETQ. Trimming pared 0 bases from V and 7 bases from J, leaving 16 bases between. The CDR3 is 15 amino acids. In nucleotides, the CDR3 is TGCGCCAGCAGCTTGGAACGGGGGCGAGGTGGTGGCTACACCTTC. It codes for CASSLERGRGGGYTF. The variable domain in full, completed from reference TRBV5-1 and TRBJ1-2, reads KAGVTQTPRYLIKTRGQQVTLSCSPISGHRSVSWYQQTPGQGLQFLFEYFSETQRNKGNFPGRFSGRQFSNSRSEMNVSTLELGDSALYLCASSLERGRGGGYTFGSGTRLTVV.

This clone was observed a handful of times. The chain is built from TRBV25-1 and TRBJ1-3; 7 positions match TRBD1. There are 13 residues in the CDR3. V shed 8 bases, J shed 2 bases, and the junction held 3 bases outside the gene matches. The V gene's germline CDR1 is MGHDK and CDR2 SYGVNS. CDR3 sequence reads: CASAQGAGNTIYF. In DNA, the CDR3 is TGTGCCAGCGCCCAGGGGGCTGGAAACACCATATATTTT.

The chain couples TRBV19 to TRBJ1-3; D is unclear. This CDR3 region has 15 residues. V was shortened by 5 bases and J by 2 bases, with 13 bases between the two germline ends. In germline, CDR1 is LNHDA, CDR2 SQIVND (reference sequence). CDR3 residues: CASSLPSGAGNTIYF. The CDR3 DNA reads TGTGCCAGTAGTCTCCCGTCCGGGGCTGGAAACACCATATATTTT.

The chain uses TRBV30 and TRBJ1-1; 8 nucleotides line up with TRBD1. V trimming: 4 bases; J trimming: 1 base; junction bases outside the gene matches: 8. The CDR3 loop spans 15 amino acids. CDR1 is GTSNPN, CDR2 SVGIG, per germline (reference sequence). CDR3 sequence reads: CAWTLTGTGNTEAFF. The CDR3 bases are TGTGCCTGGACCTTGACCGGGACAGGGAACACTGAAGCTTTCTTT.

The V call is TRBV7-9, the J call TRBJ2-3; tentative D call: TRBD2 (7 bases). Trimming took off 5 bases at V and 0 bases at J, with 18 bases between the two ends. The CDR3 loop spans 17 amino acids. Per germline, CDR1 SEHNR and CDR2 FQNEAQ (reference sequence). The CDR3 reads CASSPRGGPGSTDTQYF. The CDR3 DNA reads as TGTGCCAGCAGCCCGAGGGGGGGACCAGGGAGCACAGATACGCAGTATTTT.

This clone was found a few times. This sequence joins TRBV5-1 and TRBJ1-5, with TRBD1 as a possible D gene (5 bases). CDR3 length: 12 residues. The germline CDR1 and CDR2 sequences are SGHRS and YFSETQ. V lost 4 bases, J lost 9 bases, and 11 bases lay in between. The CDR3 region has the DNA TGCGCCAGCAGCATGGGGGAGGGGCCCCAGCATTTT. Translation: CASSMGEGPQHF.

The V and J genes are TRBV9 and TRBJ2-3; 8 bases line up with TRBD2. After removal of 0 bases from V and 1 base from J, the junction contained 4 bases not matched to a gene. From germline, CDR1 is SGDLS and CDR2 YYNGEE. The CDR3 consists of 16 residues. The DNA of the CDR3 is TGTGCCAGCAGCGTAGGGTTAGCGGGACGCACAGATACGCAGTATTTT. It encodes CASSVGLAGRTDTQYF.